This TCR beta chain was documented in a study of blood T cell repertoires in COVID-19. Study at large: Sites across the United States, Italy and Spain contributed samples from acute and convalescent COVID-19.

The V and J ends lost 7 bases and 3 bases, in that order; junction bases with no gene match: 9. The CDR3 loop spans 15 amino acids. CDR1 and CDR2 (germline): SGHTA, FQGNSA. Data came from immunoSEQ multiplex PCR; TCRdb stores just in-frame clones and leaves some out. The sample consists of tens of thousands of clones, roughly 86% of them appearing once. The TCR was taken from a human donor in a cohort sampled during active COVID-19. The V and J genes are TRBV7-2 and TRBJ2-7; 10 nucleotides line up with TRBD2. The sequenced sample consisted of peripheral blood. The CDR3 bases are TGTGCCAGCACCCCACAGGCTAGCGGGGGCTACGAGCAGTACTTC. This sequence encodes CASTPQASGGYEQYF.